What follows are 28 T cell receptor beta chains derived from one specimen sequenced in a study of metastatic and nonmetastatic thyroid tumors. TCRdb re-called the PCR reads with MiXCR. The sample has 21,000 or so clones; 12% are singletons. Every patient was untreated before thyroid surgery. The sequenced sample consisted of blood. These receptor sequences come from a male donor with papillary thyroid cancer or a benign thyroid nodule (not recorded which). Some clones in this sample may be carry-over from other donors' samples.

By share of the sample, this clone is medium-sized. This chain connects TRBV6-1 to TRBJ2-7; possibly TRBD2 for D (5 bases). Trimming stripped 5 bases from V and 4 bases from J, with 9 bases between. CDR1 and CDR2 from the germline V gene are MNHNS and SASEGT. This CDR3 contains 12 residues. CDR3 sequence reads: CASSTREYEQYF. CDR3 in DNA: TGTGCCAGCAGTACTAGGGAATACGAGCAGTACTTC.

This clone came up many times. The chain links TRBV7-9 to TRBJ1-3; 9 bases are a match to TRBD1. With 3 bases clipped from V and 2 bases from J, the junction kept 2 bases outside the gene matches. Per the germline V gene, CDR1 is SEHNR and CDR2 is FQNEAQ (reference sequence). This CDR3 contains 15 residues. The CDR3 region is CASSFTGGTGNTIYF. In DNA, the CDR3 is TGTGCCAGCAGCTTCACAGGGGGCACTGGAAACACCATATATTTT. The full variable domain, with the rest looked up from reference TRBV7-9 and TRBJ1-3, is DTGVSQNPRHKITKRGQNVTFRCDPISEHNRLYWYRQTLGQGPEFLTYFQNEAQLEKSRLLSDRFSAERPKGSFSTLEIQRTEQGDSAMYLCASSFTGGTGNTIYFGEGSWLTVV.

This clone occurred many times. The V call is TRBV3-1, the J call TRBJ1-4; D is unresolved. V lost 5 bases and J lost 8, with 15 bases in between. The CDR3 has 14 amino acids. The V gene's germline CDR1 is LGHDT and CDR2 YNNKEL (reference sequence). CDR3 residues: CASSSRTGVEKLFF. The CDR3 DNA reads TGTGCCAGCAGCTCACGGACGGGAGTCGAAAAACTGTTTTTT.

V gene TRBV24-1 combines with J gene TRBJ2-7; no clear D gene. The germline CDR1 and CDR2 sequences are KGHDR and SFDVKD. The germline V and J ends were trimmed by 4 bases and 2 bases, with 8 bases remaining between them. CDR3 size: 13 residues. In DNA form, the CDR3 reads TGTGCCACCAGTGAAACGGGTACCTACGAGCAGTACTTC. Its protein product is CATSETGTYEQYF.

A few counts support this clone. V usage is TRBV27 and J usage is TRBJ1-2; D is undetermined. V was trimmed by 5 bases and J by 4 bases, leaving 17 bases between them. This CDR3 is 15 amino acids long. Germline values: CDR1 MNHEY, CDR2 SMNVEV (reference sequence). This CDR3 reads CASSPSPQDLYGYTF. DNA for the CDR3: TGTGCCAGCAGTCCCTCTCCCCAGGACCTCTATGGCTACACCTTC.

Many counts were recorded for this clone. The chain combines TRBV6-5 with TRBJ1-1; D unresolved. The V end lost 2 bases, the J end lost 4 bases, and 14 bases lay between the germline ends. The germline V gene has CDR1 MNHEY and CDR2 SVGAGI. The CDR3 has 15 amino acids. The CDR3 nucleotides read TGTGCCAGCAGTTACGGGGAAAGTAGGTTCACTGAAGCTTTCTTT. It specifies CASSYGESRFTEAFF.

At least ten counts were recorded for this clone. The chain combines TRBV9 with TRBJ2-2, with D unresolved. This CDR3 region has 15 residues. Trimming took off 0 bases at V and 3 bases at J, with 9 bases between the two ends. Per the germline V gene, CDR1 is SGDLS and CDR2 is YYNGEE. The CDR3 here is CASSVGQTDTGELFF. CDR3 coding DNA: TGTGCCAGCAGCGTAGGGCAGACCGACACCGGGGAGCTGTTTTTT.

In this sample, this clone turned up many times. The CDR3 sequence: CAWDLAGSSYEQYF. DNA for the CDR3: TGTGCCTGGGATCTAGCGGGGAGCTCCTACGAGCAGTACTTC. The chain joins TRBV30 to TRBJ2-7, with 9 nucleotides matching TRBD2. CDR3 size: 14 residues. CDR1 is GTSNPN, CDR2 SVGIG, per germline (reference sequence). The J segment lost 0 bases and the V segment lost 5 bases, leaving 5 bases of the junction unmatched. The full variable domain, its missing parts supplied by reference TRBV30 and TRBJ2-7, is SQTIHQWPATLVQPVGSPLSLECTVEGTSNPNLYWYRQAAGRGLQLLFYSVGIGQISSEVPQNLSASRPQDRQFILSSKKLLLSDSGFYLCAWDLAGSSYEQYFGPGTRLTVT.

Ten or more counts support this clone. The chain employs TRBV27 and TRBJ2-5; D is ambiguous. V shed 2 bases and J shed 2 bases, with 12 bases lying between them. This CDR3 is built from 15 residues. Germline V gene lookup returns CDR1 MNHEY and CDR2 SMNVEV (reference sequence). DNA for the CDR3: TGTGCCAGCAGTTTAAGGCCCCCGGAACAAGAGACCCAGTACTTC. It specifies CASSLRPPEQETQYF.

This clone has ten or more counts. CDR3 bases: TGTGCCAGCAGCGACAGGGCTTACTCTGGGGCCAACGTCCTGACTTTC. This codes for CASSDRAYSGANVLTF. The V and J genes are TRBV5-6 and TRBJ2-6; TRBD1 agrees at 7 bases. Germline V lookup: CDR1 SGHDT, CDR2 YYEEEE. CDR3 length: 16 residues. The ends lost 4 bases at V and 0 bases at J; junction bases unmatched: 4.

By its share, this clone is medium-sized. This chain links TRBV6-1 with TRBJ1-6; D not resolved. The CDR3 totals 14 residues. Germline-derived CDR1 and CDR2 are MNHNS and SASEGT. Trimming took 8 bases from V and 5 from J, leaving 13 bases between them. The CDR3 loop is CASLTRGNNSPLHF. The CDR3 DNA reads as TGTGCCAGCTTGACCCGGGGAAATAATTCACCCCTCCACTTT.

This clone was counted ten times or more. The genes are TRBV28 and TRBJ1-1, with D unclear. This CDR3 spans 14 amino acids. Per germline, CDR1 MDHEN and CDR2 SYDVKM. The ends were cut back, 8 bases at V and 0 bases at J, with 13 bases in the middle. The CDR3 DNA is TGTGCCAGCGGAATACGGGTGATGAACACTGAAGCTTTCTTT. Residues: CASGIRVMNTEAFF.

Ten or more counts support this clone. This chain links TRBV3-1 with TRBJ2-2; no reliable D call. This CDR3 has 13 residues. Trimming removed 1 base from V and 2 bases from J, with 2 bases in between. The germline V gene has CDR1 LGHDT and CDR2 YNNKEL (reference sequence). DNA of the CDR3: TGTGCCAGCAGCCAAGTAAACACCGGGGAGCTGTTTTTT. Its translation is CASSQVNTGELFF.

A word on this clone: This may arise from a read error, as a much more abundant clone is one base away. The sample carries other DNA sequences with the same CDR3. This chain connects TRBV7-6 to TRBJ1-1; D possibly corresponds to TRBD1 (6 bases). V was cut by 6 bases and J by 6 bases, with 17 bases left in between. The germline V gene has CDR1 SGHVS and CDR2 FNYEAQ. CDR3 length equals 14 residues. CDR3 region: CASSIGQRSAEAFF. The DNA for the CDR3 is TGTGCCAGCAGTATCGGACAGAGGAGCGCTGAAGCTTTCTTT.

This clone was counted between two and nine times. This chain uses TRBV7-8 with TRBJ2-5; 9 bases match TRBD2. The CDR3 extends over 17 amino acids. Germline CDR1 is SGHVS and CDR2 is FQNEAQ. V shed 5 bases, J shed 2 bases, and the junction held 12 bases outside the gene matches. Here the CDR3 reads CASSPVHWREGQETQYF. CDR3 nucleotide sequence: TGTGCCAGCAGCCCGGTACACTGGCGGGAGGGACAAGAGACCCAGTACTTC.

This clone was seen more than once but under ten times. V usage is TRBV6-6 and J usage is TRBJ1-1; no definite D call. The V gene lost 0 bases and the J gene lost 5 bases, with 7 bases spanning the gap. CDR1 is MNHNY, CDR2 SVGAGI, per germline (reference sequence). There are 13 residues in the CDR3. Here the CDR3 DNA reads TGTGCCAGCAGTTACTCGAAATGGACTGAAGCTTTCTTT. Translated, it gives CASSYSKWTEAFF.

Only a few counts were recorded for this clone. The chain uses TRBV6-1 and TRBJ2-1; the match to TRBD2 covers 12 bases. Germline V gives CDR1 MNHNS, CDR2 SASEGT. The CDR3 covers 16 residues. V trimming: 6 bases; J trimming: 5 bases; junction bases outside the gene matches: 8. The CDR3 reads CASRDGLAGNNNEQFF. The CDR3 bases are TGTGCCAGCAGGGACGGACTAGCGGGAAACAACAATGAGCAGTTCTTC.

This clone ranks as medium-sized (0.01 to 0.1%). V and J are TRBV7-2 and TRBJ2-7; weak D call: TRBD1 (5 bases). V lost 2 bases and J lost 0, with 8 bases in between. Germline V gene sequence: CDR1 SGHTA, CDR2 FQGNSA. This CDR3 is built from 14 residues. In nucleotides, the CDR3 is TGTGCCAGCAGCTTATATGGGGCCTCCTACGAGCAGTACTTC. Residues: CASSLYGASYEQYF.

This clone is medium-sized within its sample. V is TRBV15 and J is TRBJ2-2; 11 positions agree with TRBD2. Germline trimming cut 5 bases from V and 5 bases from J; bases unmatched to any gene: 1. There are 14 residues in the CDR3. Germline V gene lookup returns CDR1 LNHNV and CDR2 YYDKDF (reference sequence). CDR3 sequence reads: CATSRLAGTGELFF. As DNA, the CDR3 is TGTGCCACCAGCCGACTAGCGGGAACCGGGGAGCTGTTTTTT.

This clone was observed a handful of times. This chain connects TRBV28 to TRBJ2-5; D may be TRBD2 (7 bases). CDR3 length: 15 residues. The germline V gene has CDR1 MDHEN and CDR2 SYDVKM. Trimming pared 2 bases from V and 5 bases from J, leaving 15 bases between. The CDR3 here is CASSLPGAGEETQYF. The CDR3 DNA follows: TGTGCCAGCAGTTTACCAGGGGCGGGAGAGGAGACCCAGTACTTC. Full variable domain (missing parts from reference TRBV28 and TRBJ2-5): DVKVTQSSRYLVKRTGEKVFLECVQDMDHENMFWYRQDPGLGLRLIYFSYDVKMKEKGDIPEGYSVSREKKERFSLILESASTNQTSMYLCASSLPGAGEETQYFGPGTRLLVL.

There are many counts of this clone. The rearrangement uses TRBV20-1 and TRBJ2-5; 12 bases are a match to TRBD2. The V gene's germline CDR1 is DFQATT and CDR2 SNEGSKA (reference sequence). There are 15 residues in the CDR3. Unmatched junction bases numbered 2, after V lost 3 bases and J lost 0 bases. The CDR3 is CSASRLAGDQETQYF. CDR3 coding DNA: TGCAGTGCTAGCCGACTAGCGGGGGACCAAGAGACCCAGTACTTC.

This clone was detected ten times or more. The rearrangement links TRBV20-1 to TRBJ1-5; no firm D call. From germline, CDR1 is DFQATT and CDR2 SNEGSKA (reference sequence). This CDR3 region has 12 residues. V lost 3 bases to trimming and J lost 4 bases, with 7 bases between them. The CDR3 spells CSARIGNQPQHF. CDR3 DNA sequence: TGCAGTGCTAGGATCGGGAATCAGCCCCAGCATTTT.

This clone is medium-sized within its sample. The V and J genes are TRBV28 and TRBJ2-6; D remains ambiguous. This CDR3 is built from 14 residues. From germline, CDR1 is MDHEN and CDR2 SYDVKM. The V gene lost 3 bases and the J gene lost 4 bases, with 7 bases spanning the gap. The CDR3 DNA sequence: TGTGCCAGCAGTTTTGTTCCAGGGGCCAACGTCCTGACTTTC. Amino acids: CASSFVPGANVLTF.

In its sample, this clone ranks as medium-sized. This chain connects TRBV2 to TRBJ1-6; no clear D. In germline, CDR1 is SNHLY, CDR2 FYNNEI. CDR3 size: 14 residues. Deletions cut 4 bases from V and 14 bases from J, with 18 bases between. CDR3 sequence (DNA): TGTGCCAGCAGTGGGTCGGGTGGGGTAAGAACCCTCCACTTT. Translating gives CASSGSGGVRTLHF. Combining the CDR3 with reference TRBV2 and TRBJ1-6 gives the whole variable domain EPEVTQTPSHQVTQMGQEVILRCVPISNHLYFYWYRQILGQKVEFLVSFYNNEISEKSEIFDDQFSVERPDGSNFTLKIRSTKLEDSAMYFCASSGSGGVRTLHFGNGTRLTVT.

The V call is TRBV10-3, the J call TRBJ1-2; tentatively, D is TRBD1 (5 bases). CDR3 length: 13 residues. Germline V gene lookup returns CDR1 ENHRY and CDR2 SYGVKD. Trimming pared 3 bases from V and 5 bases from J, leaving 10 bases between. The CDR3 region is CAISEGAKYGYTF. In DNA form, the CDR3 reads TGTGCCATCAGTGAAGGGGCCAAGTATGGCTACACCTTC.

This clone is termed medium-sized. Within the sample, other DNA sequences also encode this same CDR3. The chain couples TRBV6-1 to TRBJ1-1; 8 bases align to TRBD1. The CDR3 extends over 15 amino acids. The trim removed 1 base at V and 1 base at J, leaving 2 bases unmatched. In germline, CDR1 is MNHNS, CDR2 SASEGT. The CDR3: CASSEGGTGNTEAFF. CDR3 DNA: TGTGCCAGCAGTGAAGGGGGGACAGGGAACACTGAAGCTTTCTTT.

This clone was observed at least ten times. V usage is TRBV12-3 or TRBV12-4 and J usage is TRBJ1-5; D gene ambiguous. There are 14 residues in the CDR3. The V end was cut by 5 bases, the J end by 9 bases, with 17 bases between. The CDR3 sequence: CASSLRPQSSPQHF. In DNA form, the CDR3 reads TGTGCCAGCAGTCTCCGGCCACAATCATCGCCCCAGCATTTT.

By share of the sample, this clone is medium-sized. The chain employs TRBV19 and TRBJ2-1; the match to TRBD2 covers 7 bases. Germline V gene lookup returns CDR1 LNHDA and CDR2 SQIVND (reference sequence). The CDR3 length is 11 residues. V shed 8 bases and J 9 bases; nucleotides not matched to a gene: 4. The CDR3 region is CASSLAGEQFF. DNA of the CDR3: TGTGCCAGTTCGTTAGCGGGTGAGCAGTTCTTC.